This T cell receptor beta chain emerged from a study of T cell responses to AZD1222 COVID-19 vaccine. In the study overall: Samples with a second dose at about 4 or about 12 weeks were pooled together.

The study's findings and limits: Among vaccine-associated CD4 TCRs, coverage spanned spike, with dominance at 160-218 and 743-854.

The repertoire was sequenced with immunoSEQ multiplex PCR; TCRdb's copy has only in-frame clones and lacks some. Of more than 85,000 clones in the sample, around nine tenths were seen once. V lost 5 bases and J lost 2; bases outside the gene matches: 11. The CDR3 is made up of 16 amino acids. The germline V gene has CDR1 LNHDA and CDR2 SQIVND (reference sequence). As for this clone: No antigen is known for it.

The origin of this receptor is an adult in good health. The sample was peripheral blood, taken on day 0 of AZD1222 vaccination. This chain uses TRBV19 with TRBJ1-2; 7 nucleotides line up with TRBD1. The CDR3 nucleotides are TGTGCCAGTAGTCCTTCCTCGGGCAGGGGGAACTATGGCTACACCTTC. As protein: CASSPSSGRGNYGYTF.